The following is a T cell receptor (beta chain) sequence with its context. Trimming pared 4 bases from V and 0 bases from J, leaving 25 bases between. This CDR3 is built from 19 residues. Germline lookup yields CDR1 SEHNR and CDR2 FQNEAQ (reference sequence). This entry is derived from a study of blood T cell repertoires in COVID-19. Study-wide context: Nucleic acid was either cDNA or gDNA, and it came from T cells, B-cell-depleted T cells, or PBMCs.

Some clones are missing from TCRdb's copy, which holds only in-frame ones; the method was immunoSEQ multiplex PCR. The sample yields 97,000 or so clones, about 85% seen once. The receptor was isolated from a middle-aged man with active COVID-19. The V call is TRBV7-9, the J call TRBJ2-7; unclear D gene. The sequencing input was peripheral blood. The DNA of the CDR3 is TGTGCCAGCAGCTCTAGTGGTGGAACCCGAATTACTTACTCCTACGAGCAGTACTTC. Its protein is CASSSSGGTRITYSYEQYF.